This TCR beta chain appears in the sequencing data of a study of blood T cells in healthy people across ages. The germline CDR1 and CDR2 sequences are SNHLY and FYNNEI. V was clipped by 1 base and J by 9 bases, with 15 bases between them. CDR3 length: 14 amino acids. Study-wide points: A conclusive naive versus antigen-experienced comparison was prevented by the unsorted PBMCs. Measured against age, TCR beta diversity per million T cells decreased in a roughly linear manner. TCR beta diversity tracked closely with naive T cell percentage.

A second PCR of roughly 7 to 11 cycles used a sample-barcoded 5' primer and a J-beta primer mix. TCRdb itself ran the 5' RACE reads through MiXCR, one entry per CDR3 protein. Here the sample spans 710,000 or so distinct CDR3 sequences, about a third being singletons. In regard to this clonotype: The target antigen is unknown.

The sample consisted of blood. The sequence derives from a woman of 80 years or more in good health. This sequence joins TRBV2 and TRBJ1-2; D uncertain. The CDR3: CASSEEVAILSYTF. As DNA, the CDR3 is TGTGCCAGCAGTGAAGAGGTAGCTATCTTAAGCTACACCTTC.